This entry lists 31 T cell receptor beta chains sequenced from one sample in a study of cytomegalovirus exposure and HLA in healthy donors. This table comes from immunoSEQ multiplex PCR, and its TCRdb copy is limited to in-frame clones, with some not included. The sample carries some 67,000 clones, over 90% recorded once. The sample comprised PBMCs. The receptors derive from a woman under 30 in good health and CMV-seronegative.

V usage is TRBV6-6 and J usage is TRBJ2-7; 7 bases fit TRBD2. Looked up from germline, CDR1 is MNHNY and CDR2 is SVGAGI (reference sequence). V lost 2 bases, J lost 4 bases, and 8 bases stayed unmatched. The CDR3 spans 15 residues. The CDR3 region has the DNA TGTGCCAGCAGTTACAACCGGGAGGCAGGTTACGAGCAGTACTTC. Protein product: CASSYNREAGYEQYF.

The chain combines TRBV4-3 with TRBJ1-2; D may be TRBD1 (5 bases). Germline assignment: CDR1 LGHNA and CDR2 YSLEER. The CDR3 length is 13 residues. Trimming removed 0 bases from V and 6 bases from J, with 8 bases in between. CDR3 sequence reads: CASSQERGNGYTF. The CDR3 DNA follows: TGCGCCAGCAGCCAAGAGCGGGGGAATGGCTACACCTTC.

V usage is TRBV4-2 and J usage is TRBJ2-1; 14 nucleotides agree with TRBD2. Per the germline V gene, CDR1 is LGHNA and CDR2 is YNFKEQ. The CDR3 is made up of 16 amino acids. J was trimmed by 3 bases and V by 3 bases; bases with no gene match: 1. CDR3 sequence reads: CASSQGLAGDYNEQFF. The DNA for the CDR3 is TGTGCCAGCAGCCAGGGACTAGCGGGGGACTACAATGAGCAGTTCTTC.

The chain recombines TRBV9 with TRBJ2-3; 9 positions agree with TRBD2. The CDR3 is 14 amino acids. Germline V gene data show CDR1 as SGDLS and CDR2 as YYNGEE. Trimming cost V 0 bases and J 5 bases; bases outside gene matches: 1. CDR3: CASSVGSGRDTQYF. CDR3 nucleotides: TGTGCCAGCAGCGTAGGTAGCGGGAGAGATACGCAGTATTTT. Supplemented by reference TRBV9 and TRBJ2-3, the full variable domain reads DSGVTQTPKHLITATGQRVTLRCSPRSGDLSVYWYQQSLDQGLQFLIQYYNGEERAKGNILERFSAQQFPDLHSELNLSSLELGDSALYFCASSVGSGRDTQYFGPGTRLTVL.

The CDR3 reads CASSDADRGNTIYF. In DNA, the CDR3 is TGTGCCAGCAGTGACGCGGACAGGGGAAACACCATATATTTT. The gene calls are TRBV25-1 and TRBJ1-3, with 7 positions matching TRBD1. The V gene's germline CDR1 is MGHDK and CDR2 SYGVNS. This CDR3 is built from 14 residues. The V and J ends lost 3 bases and 4 bases, in that order; junction bases with no gene match: 3.

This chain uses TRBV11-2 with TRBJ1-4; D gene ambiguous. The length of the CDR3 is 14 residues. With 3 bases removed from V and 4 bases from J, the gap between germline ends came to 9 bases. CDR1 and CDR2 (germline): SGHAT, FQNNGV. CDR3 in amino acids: CASSFGPYNEKLFF. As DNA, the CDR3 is TGTGCCAGCAGCTTTGGGCCTTATAATGAAAAACTGTTTTTT.

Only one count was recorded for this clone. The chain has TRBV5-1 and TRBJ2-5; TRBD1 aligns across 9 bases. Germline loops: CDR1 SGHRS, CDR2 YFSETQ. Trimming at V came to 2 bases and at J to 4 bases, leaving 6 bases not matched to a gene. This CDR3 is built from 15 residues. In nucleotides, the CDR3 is TGCGCCAGCAGCTTAGTGACAGGGGGGATAGAGACCCAGTACTTC. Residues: CASSLVTGGIETQYF.

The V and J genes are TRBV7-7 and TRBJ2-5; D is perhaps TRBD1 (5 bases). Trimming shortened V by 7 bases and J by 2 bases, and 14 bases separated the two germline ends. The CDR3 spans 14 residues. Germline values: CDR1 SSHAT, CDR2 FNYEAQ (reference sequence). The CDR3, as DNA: TGTGCCAGCAAAAGGGGCCCCGGACAAGAGACCCAGTACTTC. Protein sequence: CASKRGPGQETQYF. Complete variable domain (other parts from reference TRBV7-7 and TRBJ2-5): GAGVSQSPRYKVTKRGQDVTLRCDPISSHATLYWYQQALGQGPEFLTYFNYEAQPDKSGLPSDRFSAERPEGSISTLTIQRTEQRDSAMYRCASKRGPGQETQYFGPGTRLLVL.

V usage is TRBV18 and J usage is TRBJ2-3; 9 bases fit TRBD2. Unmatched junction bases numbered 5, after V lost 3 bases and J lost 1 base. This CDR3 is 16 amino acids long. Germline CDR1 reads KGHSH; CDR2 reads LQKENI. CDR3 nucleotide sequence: TGTGCCAGCTCACCGGGAGCGGGGGGACGCACAGATACGCAGTATTTT. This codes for CASSPGAGGRTDTQYF.

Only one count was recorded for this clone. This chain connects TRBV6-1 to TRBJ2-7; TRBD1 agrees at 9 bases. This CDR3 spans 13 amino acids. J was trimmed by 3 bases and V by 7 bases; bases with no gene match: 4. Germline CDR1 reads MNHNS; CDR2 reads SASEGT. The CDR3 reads CASTPTGGYEQYF. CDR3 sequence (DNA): TGTGCCAGCACCCCGACAGGGGGCTACGAGCAGTACTTC.

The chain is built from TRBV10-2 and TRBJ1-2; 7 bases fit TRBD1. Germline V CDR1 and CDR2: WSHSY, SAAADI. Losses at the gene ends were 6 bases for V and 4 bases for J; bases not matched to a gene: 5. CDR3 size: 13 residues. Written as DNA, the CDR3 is TGCGCCAGCAGCGGGACAGCGGGCTATGGCTACACCTTC. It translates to CASSGTAGYGYTF.

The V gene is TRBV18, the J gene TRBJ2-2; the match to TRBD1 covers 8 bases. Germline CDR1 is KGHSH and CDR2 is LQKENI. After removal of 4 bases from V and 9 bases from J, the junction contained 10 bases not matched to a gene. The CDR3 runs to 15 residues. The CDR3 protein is CASSLNGQGSWELFF. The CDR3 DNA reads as TGTGCCAGCTCACTTAACGGACAGGGTTCGTGGGAGCTGTTTTTT.

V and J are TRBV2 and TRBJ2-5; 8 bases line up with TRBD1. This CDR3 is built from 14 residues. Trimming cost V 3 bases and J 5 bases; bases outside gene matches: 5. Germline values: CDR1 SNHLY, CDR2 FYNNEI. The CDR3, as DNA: TGTGCCAGCAGTGACAGGGGGCGATTTGAGACCCAGTACTTC. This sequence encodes CASSDRGRFETQYF.

Here the CDR3 DNA reads TGTGCCAGCAGTTTAGGGCTCATTAATGAAAAACTGTTTTTT. Translation: CASSLGLINEKLFF. The chain couples TRBV28 to TRBJ1-4; D call uncertain. The germline V and J ends were trimmed by 2 bases and 4 bases, with 8 bases remaining between them. Germline V gene data show CDR1 as MDHEN and CDR2 as SYDVKM. The CDR3 is 14 amino acids.

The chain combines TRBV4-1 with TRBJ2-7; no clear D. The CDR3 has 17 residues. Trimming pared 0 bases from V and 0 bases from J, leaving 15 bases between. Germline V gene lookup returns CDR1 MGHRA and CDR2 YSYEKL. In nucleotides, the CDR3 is TGCGCCAGCAGCCAAGATTGGAACGGAAGGAGCTCCTACGAGCAGTACTTC. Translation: CASSQDWNGRSSYEQYF.

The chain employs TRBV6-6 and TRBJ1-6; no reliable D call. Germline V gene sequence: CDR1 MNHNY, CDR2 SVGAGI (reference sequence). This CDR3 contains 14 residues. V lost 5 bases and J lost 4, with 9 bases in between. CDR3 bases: TGTGCCAGCAGTCCCACAGATTATAATTCACCCCTCCACTTT. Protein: CASSPTDYNSPLHF.

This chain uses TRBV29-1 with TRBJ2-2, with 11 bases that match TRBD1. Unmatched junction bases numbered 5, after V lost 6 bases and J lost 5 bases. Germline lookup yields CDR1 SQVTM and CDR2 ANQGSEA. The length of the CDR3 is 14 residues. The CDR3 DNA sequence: TGCAGCGTCCGGACAGGGGGCGGAACCGGGGAGCTGTTTTTT. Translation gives CSVRTGGGTGELFF.

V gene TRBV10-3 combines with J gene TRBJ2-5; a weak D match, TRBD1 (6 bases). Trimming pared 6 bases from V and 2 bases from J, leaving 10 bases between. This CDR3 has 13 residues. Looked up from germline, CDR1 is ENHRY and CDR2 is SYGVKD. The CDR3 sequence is CAIRPGQQETQYF. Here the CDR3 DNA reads TGTGCCATCAGGCCGGGACAACAAGAGACCCAGTACTTC.

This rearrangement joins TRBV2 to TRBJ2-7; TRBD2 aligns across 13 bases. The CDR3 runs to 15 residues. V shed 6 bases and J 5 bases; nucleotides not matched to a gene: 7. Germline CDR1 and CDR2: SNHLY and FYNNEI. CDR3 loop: CASRATSGRANEQYF. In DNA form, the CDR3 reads TGTGCCAGCAGAGCTACTAGCGGGAGGGCCAACGAGCAGTACTTC.

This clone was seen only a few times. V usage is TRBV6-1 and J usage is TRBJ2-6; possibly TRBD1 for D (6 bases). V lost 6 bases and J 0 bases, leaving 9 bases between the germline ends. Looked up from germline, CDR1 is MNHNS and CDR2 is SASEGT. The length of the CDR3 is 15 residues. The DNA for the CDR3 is TGTGCCAGCAGCGGGACAAACTCTGGGGCCAACGTCCTGACTTTC. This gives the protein CASSGTNSGANVLTF.

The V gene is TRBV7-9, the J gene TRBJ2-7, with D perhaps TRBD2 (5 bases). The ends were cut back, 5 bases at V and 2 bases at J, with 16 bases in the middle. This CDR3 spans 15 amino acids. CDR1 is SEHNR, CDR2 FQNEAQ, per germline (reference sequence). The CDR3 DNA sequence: TGTGCCAGCAGCGGGAGCCCAGCCGAAGCCTACGAGCAGTACTTC. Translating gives CASSGSPAEAYEQYF. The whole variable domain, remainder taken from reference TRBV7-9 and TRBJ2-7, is DTGVSQNPRHKITKRGQNVTFRCDPISEHNRLYWYRQTLGQGPEFLTYFQNEAQLEKSRLLSDRFSAERPKGSFSTLEIQRTEQGDSAMYLCASSGSPAEAYEQYFGPGTRLTVT.

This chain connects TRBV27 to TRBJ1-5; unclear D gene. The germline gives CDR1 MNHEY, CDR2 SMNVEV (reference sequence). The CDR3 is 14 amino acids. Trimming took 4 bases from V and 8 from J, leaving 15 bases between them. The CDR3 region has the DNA TGTGCCAGCAGTTCGGCAGGCGAACTGGAGCCCCAGCATTTT. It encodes CASSSAGELEPQHF.

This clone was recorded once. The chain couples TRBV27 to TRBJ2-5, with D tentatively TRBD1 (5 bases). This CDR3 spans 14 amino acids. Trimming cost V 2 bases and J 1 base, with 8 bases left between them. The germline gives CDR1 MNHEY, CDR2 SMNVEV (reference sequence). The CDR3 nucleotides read TGTGCCAGCAGTTTACATCAGGGCCAAGAGACCCAGTACTTC. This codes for CASSLHQGQETQYF.

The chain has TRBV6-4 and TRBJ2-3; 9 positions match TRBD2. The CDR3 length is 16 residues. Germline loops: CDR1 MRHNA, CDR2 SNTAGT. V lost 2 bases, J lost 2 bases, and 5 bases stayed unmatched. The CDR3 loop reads CASSDHAGGPTDTQYF. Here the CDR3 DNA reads TGTGCCAGCAGTGACCACGCGGGGGGGCCCACAGATACGCAGTATTTT.

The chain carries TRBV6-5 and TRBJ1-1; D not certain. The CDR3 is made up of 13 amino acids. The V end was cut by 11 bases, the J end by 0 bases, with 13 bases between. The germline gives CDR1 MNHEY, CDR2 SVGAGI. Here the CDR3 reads CASARSMNTEAFF. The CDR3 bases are TGTGCCTCGGCACGGAGCATGAACACTGAAGCTTTCTTT.

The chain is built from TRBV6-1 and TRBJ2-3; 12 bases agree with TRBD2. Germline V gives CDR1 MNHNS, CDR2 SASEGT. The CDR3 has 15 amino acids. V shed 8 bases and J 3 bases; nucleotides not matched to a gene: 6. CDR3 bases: TGTGCCAGCGCCGGACTAGCGGGAATAACAGATACGCAGTATTTT. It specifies CASAGLAGITDTQYF.

CDR3 sequence: CASSYGLAGGPRSYNEQFF. CDR3 coding DNA: TGTGCCAGCAGCTATGGACTAGCGGGAGGGCCGCGCTCCTACAATGAGCAGTTCTTC. J is TRBJ2-1 and V is TRBV7-3; TRBD2 aligns across 15 bases. V lost 4 bases to trimming and J lost 0 bases; unmatched junction nucleotides: 7. The germline CDR1 and CDR2 sequences are SGHTA and FQGTGA. CDR3 size: 19 residues.

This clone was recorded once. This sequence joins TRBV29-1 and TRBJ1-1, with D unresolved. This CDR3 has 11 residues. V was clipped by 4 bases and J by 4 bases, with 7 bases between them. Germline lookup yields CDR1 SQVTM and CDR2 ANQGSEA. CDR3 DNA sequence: TGCAGCGTTGCTGCAGGCACTGAAGCTTTCTTT. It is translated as CSVAAGTEAFF.

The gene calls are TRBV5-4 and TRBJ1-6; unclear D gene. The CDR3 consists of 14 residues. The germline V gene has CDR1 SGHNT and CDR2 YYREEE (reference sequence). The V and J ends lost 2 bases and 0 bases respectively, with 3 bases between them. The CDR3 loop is CASSFGSYNSPLHF. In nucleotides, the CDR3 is TGTGCCAGCAGCTTCGGCTCCTATAATTCACCCCTCCACTTT. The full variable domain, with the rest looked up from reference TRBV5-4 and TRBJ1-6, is ETGVTQSPTHLIKTRGQQVTLRCSSQSGHNTVSWYQQALGQGPQFIFQYYREEENGRGNFPPRFSGLQFPNYSSELNVNALELDDSALYLCASSFGSYNSPLHFGNGTRLTVT.

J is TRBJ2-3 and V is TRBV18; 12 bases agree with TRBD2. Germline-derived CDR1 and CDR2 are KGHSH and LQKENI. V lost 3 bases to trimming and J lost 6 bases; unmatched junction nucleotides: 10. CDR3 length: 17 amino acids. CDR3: CASSPGYLLAGGDTQYF. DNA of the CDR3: TGTGCCAGCTCACCCGGTTACCTGCTAGCGGGAGGGGATACGCAGTATTTT.

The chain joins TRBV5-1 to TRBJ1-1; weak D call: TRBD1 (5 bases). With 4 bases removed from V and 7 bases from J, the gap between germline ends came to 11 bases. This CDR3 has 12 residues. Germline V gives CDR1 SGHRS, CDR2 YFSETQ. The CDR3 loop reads CASSTGEVEAFF. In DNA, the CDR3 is TGCGCCAGCAGCACGGGGGAGGTTGAAGCTTTCTTT.